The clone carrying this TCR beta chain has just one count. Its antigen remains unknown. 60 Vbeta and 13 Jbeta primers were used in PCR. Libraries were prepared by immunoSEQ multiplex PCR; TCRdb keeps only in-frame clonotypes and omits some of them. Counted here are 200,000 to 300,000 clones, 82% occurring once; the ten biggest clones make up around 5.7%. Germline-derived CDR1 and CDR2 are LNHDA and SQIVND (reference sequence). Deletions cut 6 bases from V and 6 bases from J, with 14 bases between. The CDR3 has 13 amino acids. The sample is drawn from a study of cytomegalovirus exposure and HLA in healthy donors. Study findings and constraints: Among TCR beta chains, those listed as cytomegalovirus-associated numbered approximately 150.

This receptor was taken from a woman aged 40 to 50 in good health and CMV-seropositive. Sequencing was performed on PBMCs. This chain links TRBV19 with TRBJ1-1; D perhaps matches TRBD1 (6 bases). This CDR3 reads CASSATGSAEAFF. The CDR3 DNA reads TGTGCCAGTAGCGCCACAGGGAGCGCTGAAGCTTTCTTT.